Shown below are 10 T cell receptor beta chains from a single sample sequenced in a study of blood T cell repertoires in COVID-19. Profiling relied on immunoSEQ multiplex PCR, and the TCRdb table lists in-frame clones only, not all of them. The top ten clones hold 7.2% of a sample with more than 140,000 clones, around 80% of them seen once. The sample comprised peripheral blood. These TCRs come from a woman aged 45 to 65 in a cohort sampled during active or convalescent COVID-19.

V and J are TRBV4-1 and TRBJ2-6; possibly TRBD2 for D (5 bases). The CDR3 covers 15 residues. V gave up 6 bases and J gave up 0 bases, with 9 bases separating them. Germline lookup yields CDR1 MGHRA and CDR2 YSYEKL. The CDR3 coding sequence is TGCGCCAGCAGACGAGGGTTCTCTGGGGCCAACGTCCTGACTTTC. Its translation is CASRRGFSGANVLTF.

The rearrangement joins TRBV27 to TRBJ2-2, with 10 bases fitting TRBD2. The V gene's germline CDR1 is MNHEY and CDR2 SMNVEV (reference sequence). This CDR3 region has 15 residues. With V trimmed by 6 bases and J by 6 bases, 7 bases remained unmatched. This CDR3 is CASRSGGAGAGELFF. In DNA form, the CDR3 reads TGTGCCAGCAGGAGCGGGGGGGCCGGGGCCGGGGAGCTGTTTTTT.

This clone was observed once. The rearrangement joins TRBV5-1 to TRBJ1-1; D is unclear. There are 15 residues in the CDR3. The germline V gene has CDR1 SGHRS and CDR2 YFSETQ. V was trimmed by 3 bases and J by 5 bases, leaving 17 bases between them. The CDR3 spells CASSYNVQSGTEAFF. For the CDR3, the DNA is TGCGCCAGCAGCTATAACGTCCAGTCGGGAACTGAAGCTTTCTTT.

This clone was detected ten times or more. This rearrangement joins TRBV19 to TRBJ1-4; D is undetermined. CDR3 length equals 10 residues. The V end lost 6 bases, the J end lost 8 bases, and 4 bases lay between the germline ends. The germline V gene has CDR1 LNHDA and CDR2 SQIVND (reference sequence). The CDR3 sequence is CASSKEKLFF. CDR3 in DNA: TGTGCCAGTAGCAAAGAAAAACTGTTTTTT.

The chain has TRBV27 and TRBJ1-3; no clear D. From germline, CDR1 is MNHEY and CDR2 SMNVEV (reference sequence). The CDR3 covers 13 residues. Trimming shortened V by 1 base and J by 4 bases, and 5 bases separated the two germline ends. The CDR3 is CASSLFRGNTIYF. The CDR3 DNA follows: TGTGCCAGCAGTTTATTCAGAGGAAACACCATATATTTT.

V and J are TRBV7-9 and TRBJ2-3, with 14 bases that match TRBD2. This CDR3 contains 16 residues. V lost 4 bases, J lost 4 bases, and 4 bases stayed unmatched. CDR1 and CDR2 from the germline V gene are SEHNR and FQNEAQ (reference sequence). In DNA, the CDR3 is TGTGCCAGCAGCTCGACTAGCGGGGGGGTTGCAGATACGCAGTATTTT. Its translation is CASSSTSGGVADTQYF.

The V call is TRBV6-2 or TRBV6-3, the J call TRBJ1-1, with D possibly being TRBD1 (6 bases). The ends were cut back, 3 bases at V and 7 bases at J, with 15 bases in the middle. The germline gives CDR1 MNHEY, CDR2 SVGEGT. CDR3 length: 14 residues. DNA for the CDR3: TGTGCCAGCAGTTATTTAGTTGGGGGCGGTGAAGCTTTCTTT. The encoded protein is CASSYLVGGGEAFF.

In this sample, this clone turned up a few times. This chain links TRBV6-1 with TRBJ1-2; D is possibly TRBD1 (6 bases). The CDR3 is 12 amino acids. V lost 3 bases and J lost 10, with 12 bases in between. Germline lookup yields CDR1 MNHNS and CDR2 SASEGT. Written as DNA, the CDR3 is TGTGCCAGCAGTGAGCAACAGGGCAACTACACCTTC. Translating gives CASSEQQGNYTF.

The chain recombines TRBV10-3 with TRBJ1-6, with D tentatively TRBD1 (5 bases). The V gene's germline CDR1 is ENHRY and CDR2 SYGVKD. CDR3 length equals 13 residues. Between the trimmed V and J ends, which lost 11 bases and 5 bases, there was a span of 13 bases. The DNA for the CDR3 is TGTGCCGCCCGACAGCTAAATAATTCACCCCTCCACTTT. Protein: CAARQLNNSPLHF.

The chain links TRBV9 to TRBJ2-3; tentative D call: TRBD2 (5 bases). Trimming stripped 0 bases from V and 1 base from J, with 9 bases between. The CDR3 runs to 15 residues. Per the germline V gene, CDR1 is SGDLS and CDR2 is YYNGEE. As DNA, the CDR3 is TGTGCCAGCAGCGTAGGGACTTTTGGCACAGATACGCAGTATTTT. This codes for CASSVGTFGTDTQYF.